One TCR beta chain is described in this entry. Unique molecular identifiers were used in preparing the TCRbeta library. Using its own MiXCR run on the PCR reads, TCRdb lists one record per CDR3 protein. In the table there are under 450,000 distinct CDR3 sequences, 13% of which are singletons. These data come from a study of T-cell reconstitution after alpha-beta-depleted transplantation in children. The germline V gene encodes CDR1 LNHNV and CDR2 YYDKDF (reference sequence). V lost 1 base, J lost 6 bases, and 10 bases lay in between. This CDR3 comprises 14 residues. This clonotype was obtained from a human donor who donated a stem cell graft to a child with Fanconi anemia. Sample: PBMCs, taken from the stem cell graft. The chain employs TRBV15 and TRBJ1-5, with D unclear. The chain's CDR3 is CATSRVNRGQPQHF. CDR3 nucleotide sequence: TGTGCCACCAGCAGAGTAAACCGAGGTCAGCCCCAGCATTTT.